The rows below give T cell receptor beta chains drawn from one sample of a study of multiple sclerosis patients with progressive multifocal leukoencephalopathy. Libraries were prepared by immunoSEQ multiplex PCR; TCRdb keeps only in-frame clonotypes and omits some of them. The table shows tens of thousands of clones, with about 91% occurring only once. Sequences were obtained from PBMCs. Receptors were obtained from a man aged 25-40 years with multiple sclerosis. The CDR3 runs from the conserved cysteine through the conserved F or W. D genes are given only for firm matches. A row's size may be missing; if present it is once, few, many or a size class.

.	TRBV7-9	14	TRBJ2-7	.	TGTGCCAGCAGCTTACGAGGAGTTCCATACGAGCAGTACTTC	CASSLRGVPYEQYF
TRBD2	TRBV5-6	16	TRBJ2-1	once	TGTGCCAGCAGCGGGTCAGCGGGAGGCAGGAACAATGAGCAGTTCTTC	CASSGSAGGRNNEQFF
.	TRBV5-8	13	TRBJ1-4	.	TGTGCCAGCAGCTTGGTACCAGGCGGAAAACTGTTTTTT	CASSLVPGGKLFF
.	TRBV7-8	15	TRBJ1-2	.	TGTGCCAGCAGCTTAGCCGGGACAAGGGGCTATGGCTACACCTTC	CASSLAGTRGYGYTF
.	TRBV29-1	14	TRBJ1-3	.	TGCAGCGTTGCCCTAGACAGGAATGGAAACACCATATATTTT	CSVALDRNGNTIYF
TRBD1	TRBV5-6	13	TRBJ1-1	.	TGTGCCAGCAGCCCGAGAACAGGGGCGGTAGCTTTCTTT	CASSPRTGAVAFF
.	TRBV25-1	16	TRBJ1-4	.	TGTGCCAGCAGTGAATCATCGGGAGGAACTAATGAAAAACTGTTTTTT	CASSESSGGTNEKLFF
.	TRBV5-4	16	TRBJ2-4	once	TGTGCCAGCAGCTTGGGGACAGGGAGGGGCAAAAACATTCAGTACTTC	CASSLGTGRGKNIQYF
.	TRBV6-5	13	TRBJ2-2	.	TGTGCCAGCAGTTCTCAGGGGTCCGGGGAGCTGTTTTTT	CASSSQGSGELFF
.	TRBV7-8	13	TRBJ2-3	.	TGTGCCAGCAGCTACCCCTCGGGAGATACGCAGTATTTT	CASSYPSGDTQYF
.	TRBV7-3	14	TRBJ2-2	.	TGTGCCAGCAGCCCACCATTCGGAGGCGGGGAGCTGTTTTTT	CASSPPFGGGELFF
TRBD1	TRBV2	17	TRBJ1-5	.	TGTGCCAGCAGTGCGACGTACCGGGACAGCCGCAATCAGCCCCAGCATTTT	CASSATYRDSRNQPQHF
.	TRBV11-2	11	TRBJ1-1	.	TGTGCCAGCAGCTCCGGCGCTGAAGCTTTCTTT	CASSSGAEAFF
TRBD1	TRBV13	15	TRBJ2-4	few	TGTGCCAGCGGCCAGGGGGTCGGACAGGGGATAATTCAGTACTTC	CASGQGVGQGIIQYF
.	TRBV9	14	TRBJ1-1	.	TGTGCCAGCAGCCTAGGACACTTGAACACTGAAGCTTTCTTT	CASSLGHLNTEAFF
TRBD1	TRBV19	15	TRBJ2-2	few	TGTGCCAGTAGTAGACGGACAGGGGGTTACGGGGAGCTGTTTTTT	CASSRRTGGYGELFF
.	TRBV5-1	15	TRBJ1-5	.	TGCGCCAGCAGCTTGGGGGACGTCTTCAATCAGCCCCAGCATTTT	CASSLGDVFNQPQHF